This TCR beta chain was recovered during a study of T cell changes during pregnancy in multiple sclerosis. Clones were read by immunoSEQ multiplex PCR, and TCRdb kept only the in-frame ones, dropping some. The data contain over 70,000 clones, roughly 91% of them singletons. The CDR3 loop spans 14 amino acids. CDR1 and CDR2 (germline): SGHTA, FQGNSA. The ends lost 1 base at V and 3 bases at J; junction bases unmatched: 1. V is TRBV7-2 and J is TRBJ1-1, with 8 bases fitting TRBD1. Sequenced here: peripheral blood, sampled in the first trimester of pregnancy. The receptor's source is a female donor with multiple sclerosis, enrolled in a pregnancy study. This CDR3 reads CASSLETGDTEAFF. The CDR3 DNA reads TGTGCCAGCAGCTTAGAGACAGGGGACACTGAAGCTTTCTTT.